These 2 T cell receptor beta chains originate from one sample sequenced in a study of cytomegalovirus exposure and HLA in healthy donors. The method was immunoSEQ multiplex PCR; TCRdb's version includes in-frame clones alone and lacks a portion of them. The sample lists a few hundred thousand clones, about 90% occurring once. Sequencing used PBMCs. These receptors came from a man between 18 and 29 years old in good health and CMV-seropositive.

J is TRBJ2-7 and V is TRBV5-5; either TRBD1 or TRBD2 may fit D (5 bases each). Trimming took 0 bases from V and 1 from J, leaving 8 bases between them. This CDR3 is 14 amino acids long. Per the germline V gene, CDR1 is SGHKS and CDR2 is YYEKEE (reference sequence). This CDR3 reads CASSLVWGSYEQYF. In DNA form, the CDR3 reads TGTGCCAGCAGCTTGGTCTGGGGGTCCTACGAGCAGTACTTC.

A note on this clone: It is likely a read error, because the conserved phenylalanine at the end of the CDR3 is missing. The limits of the CDR3 on the DNA are not certain, so only TCRdb's listed CDR3 is given. The chain couples TRBV2 to TRBJ2-7; the D segment call TRBD1 is taken from the table without a DNA check. The V gene's germline CDR1 is SNHLY and CDR2 FYNNEI. With termini counted, the CDR3 has 12 amino acids. This CDR3 reads CASSTSGTGITS.